Listed below are T cell receptor beta chains from one sample, sequenced in a study of blood T cell repertoires in COVID-19. TCRdb's copy holds only in-frame clones and misses some; the assay was immunoSEQ multiplex PCR. Among roughly 290,000 clones listed, roughly 88% were seen once. The sample consisted of peripheral blood. These receptors were collected from a human donor with COVID-19, enrolled during active disease. The donor label of this sample is uncertain. The CDR3 runs from the conserved cysteine through the conserved F or W. A D gene is named only where the DNA matches it firmly. Size is stated for part of the rows, as once, few or many counts, or as a class when the clone is expanded.

v_gene	j_gene	abundance	d_gene	CDR3aa	CDR3nt
TRBV5-1	TRBJ2-2	.	TRBD2	CASSTAGVPSTGELFF	TGCGCCAGCAGTACAGCGGGAGTCCCTAGTACCGGGGAGCTGTTTTTT
TRBV9	TRBJ2-5	.	.	CASSVPGEGETQYF	TGTGCCAGCAGCGTACCCGGGGAAGGAGAGACCCAGTACTTC
TRBV28	TRBJ1-5	once	.	CASSFLSAGNQPQHF	TGTGCCAGCAGTTTTTTGAGCGCCGGAAATCAGCCCCAGCATTTT
TRBV7-2	TRBJ1-5	.	.	CASSLGVGGLGQPQHF	TGTGCCAGCAGCTTAGGGGTGGGGGGGCTCGGTCAGCCCCAGCATTTT
TRBV20-1	TRBJ1-3	once	.	CSASTGSSGNTIYF	TGCAGTGCTAGTACAGGGAGCTCTGGAAACACCATATATTTT
TRBV18	TRBJ1-2	.	.	CASSPNSRDYGYTF	TGTGCCAGCTCACCCAACTCTCGGGACTATGGCTACACCTTC
TRBV19	TRBJ2-7	.	.	CASSPKFLEGVLGQYF	TGTGCCAGTAGTCCAAAGTTTCTAGAAGGGGTCCTGGGGCAGTACTTC
TRBV30	TRBJ2-3	.	TRBD2	CAWSSGNTDTQYF	TGTGCCTGGAGTAGCGGGAACACAGATACGCAGTATTTT
TRBV30	TRBJ2-3	.	.	CAWTLRRGDTQYF	TGTGCCTGGACATTGAGGAGAGGAGATACGCAGTATTTT
TRBV6-6	TRBJ1-2	.	.	CASRKDRTNYGYTF	TGTGCCAGCAGGAAGGACAGAACGAACTATGGCTACACCTTC
TRBV6-5	TRBJ1-2	.	TRBD1	CASSFLGGAYGYTF	TGTGCCAGCAGTTTTTTAGGGGGCGCGTATGGCTACACCTTC
TRBV21-1	TRBJ2-1	.	.	CASTAPQGGSYNEQFF	TGTGCCAGCACCGCCCCGCAGGGCGGCTCCTACAATGAGCAGTTCTTC
TRBV3-1/TRBV3-2	TRBJ2-1	.	TRBD2	CASSQQLAGGGSYNEQFF	TGTGCCAGCAGCCAACAACTAGCGGGAGGAGGGTCCTACAATGAGCAGTTCTTC